This TCR beta chain was sequenced for a study of blood T cells in healthy people across ages. Total RNA extracted from each sample amounted to at least 6 micrograms. In its sample, this clonotype was seen a few times. Antigen: not known. General observations from the study: Donors of long life had a larger count of naive CD4+ cells and greater diversity than aged donors. Unknown CMV status may confound age-related changes in expanded clones.

For the second PCR, which ran for about 7 to 12 cycles, a sample-barcoded 5' primer and a J-beta primer mix were used. Unique molecular identifiers of 12 random nucleotides labeled each cDNA. TCRdb passed the 5' RACE reads through MiXCR, listing each CDR3 protein once. This sample has roughly 1.9 million distinct CDR3 sequences, with 30% to 40% found just once. Trimming took off 5 bases at V and 3 bases at J, with 17 bases between the two ends. Germline lookup yields CDR1 MDHEN and CDR2 SYDVKM. The CDR3 consists of 16 residues. The sequenced sample was blood. This sequence was found in a human donor in good health. This sequence joins TRBV28 and TRBJ2-4; the D call may be TRBD1 or TRBD2 (5 bases each). The DNA of the CDR3 is TGTGCCAGCAGTACCCTGGGGACGGCGATCAAAAACATTCAGTACTTC. This codes for CASSTLGTAIKNIQYF. The full variable domain, rest sourced from reference TRBV28 and TRBJ2-4, is DVKVTQSSRYLVKRTGEKVFLECVQDMDHENMFWYRQDPGLGLRLIYFSYDVKMKEKGDIPEGYSVSREKKERFSLILESASTNQTSMYLCASSTLGTAIKNIQYFGAGTRLSVL.